The next 3 T cell receptor beta chains were all read from a single sample in a study of T cell responses to AZD1222 COVID-19 vaccine. Measured with immunoSEQ multiplex PCR; TCRdb has only the in-frame clones, and not every one. Of about 73,000 clones in the sample, about 87% are singletons; the top ten hold roughly 20%. The input for sequencing was peripheral blood, taken on day 0 of AZD1222 vaccination. Receptor source: an adult in good health.

This chain uses TRBV10-3 with TRBJ2-1; no clear D gene. V was cut by 2 bases and J by 7 bases, with 9 bases left in between. The CDR3 consists of 13 residues. Germline lookup yields CDR1 ENHRY and CDR2 SYGVKD. The chain's CDR3 is CAISEILNNEQFF. The CDR3, as DNA: TGTGCCATCAGTGAGATCCTGAATAATGAGCAGTTCTTC.

The chain combines TRBV9 with TRBJ2-5; D not certain. There are 11 residues in the CDR3. Germline CDR1 and CDR2: SGDLS and YYNGEE. The V and J ends lost 3 bases and 0 bases respectively, with 0 bases between them. CDR3 DNA: TGTGCCAGCAGCGACCAAGAGACCCAGTACTTC. Its translation is CASSDQETQYF.

Remarks on this clone: Its ends do not fully match the called genes, so a read error is possible. The chain employs TRBV15 and TRBJ1-2; D perhaps matches TRBD1 (5 bases). The CDR3 has 14 amino acids. Germline V gives CDR1 LNHNV, CDR2 YYDKDF (reference sequence). CDR3 region: CATSRDFARDDWGF. In nucleotides, the CDR3 is TGTGCCACCAGCAGAGATTTCGCCAGGGATGATTGGGGTTTC.